The present T cell receptor beta chain was sequenced within a study of T cell clones after liver transplantation. Findings of the study overall: Donor-reactive sequences fell more than third party-reactive ones, suggesting partial deletion.

Sequenced by immunoSEQ multiplex PCR; TCRdb stores in-frame clones only, minus some. The data contain roughly 53,000 clones, roughly 70% of them singletons. Per germline, CDR1 MDHEN and CDR2 SYDVKM. The trim removed 4 bases at V and 9 bases at J, leaving 9 bases unmatched. CDR3 length: 13 amino acids. To note about this clone: What it recognizes is unknown.

The source was CD4+ T cells from blood, collected at the 22-month timepoint. This chain links TRBV28 with TRBJ2-7, with 7 bases lining up with TRBD1. The receptor comes from a human patient who received a liver transplant. Some T cells may be graft donor cells. The CDR3 coding sequence is TGTGCCAGCAGTTCCTCGACAGGGTCTCGGCAGTACTTC. This translates into CASSSSTGSRQYF. Using reference TRBV28 and TRBJ2-7 for the parts outside the CDR3, the full variable domain is DVKVTQSSRYLVKRTGEKVFLECVQDMDHENMFWYRQDPGLGLRLIYFSYDVKMKEKGDIPEGYSVSREKKERFSLILESASTNQTSMYLCASSSSTGSRQYFGPGTRLTVT.